This TCR beta chain was recovered during a study of siplizumab effects on memory and regulatory T cells (dated by TCRdb to between 2018 and 2021). About the investigation overall: The study examined how the anti-CD2 antibody siplizumab affects alloreactive T-cell subsets in allogeneic mixed lymphocyte reactions built from human PBMCs.

Sorted unstimulated T cells and proliferating T cells recovered from mixed lymphocyte reactions were subjected to TCRbeta CDR3 sequencing. Fresh whole blood from roughly 10 HLA-typed healthy donors was used to isolate PBMCs. About this clone itself: There is no known antigen for this receptor. Base qualities are not recorded, but no much larger clone differs from it by a single base.

V lost 4 bases and J lost 7 bases, and the count of bases not matched to a germline gene is 10. Via the germline V gene, CDR1 is SGHTS and CDR2 YDEGEE. Measured from the cysteine to the phenylalanine, the CDR3 is 17 residues long. The DNA shown is the 51-base CDR3, in frame from base 1. Receptors were amplified or captured by the immunoSEQ multiplex PCR assay. About 9.1 x 10^4 TCR templates per sample were assayed on the deep sequencing platform. Genomic DNA extracted from sorted T cells was the material used for TCRbeta CDR3 sequencing. From the authors' description of their analysis: The R programming language was used for clonal analysis of the TCRbeta CDR3 data. Comparing unstimulated samples against CFSE-low samples taken after the reaction was how alloreactive CD4+ and CD8+ clones were defined. Regulatory or non-regulatory origin was assigned to alloreactive CD4+ clones by matching of sequences to sorted unstimulated Treg and non-Treg repertoires. As stored in TCRdb, this immuneACCESS dataset retains in-frame rearrangements with V and J assigned. A fraction of the clones does not appear; measured against another copy, unresolved V genes explain less than half of the discrepancy, and the remainder lacks a known reason. V and J calls and clone size are copied from that table; D and trimming were computed from the DNA. For this sample there are 90,000 to 140,000 clones; approximately 94% appear just once. The ten largest clones represent approximately 0.32% of the sample.

The paper as a whole reports these results and caveats: Greater diversity appeared to be present in unstimulated naive T cells than in memory T cells, and a substantial contribution to the alloresponse seemed to be made by naive cells. The cumulative frequency of alloreactive sequences traceable to unstimulated CD4+ memory T cells was significantly reduced by siplizumab. A naive or memory phenotype could not be assigned to roughly 75-96% of proliferating CD4+ or CD8+ clones. Of the alloreactive CD4+ clones that could be mapped, the Treg-derived share averaged about 63% with siplizumab compared with around 27% in control reactions. Sequences below about 10^-5 frequency were poorly captured, so only a minor fraction of alloreactive clones could be mapped to unstimulated subsets. No functional confirmation was obtained for the suppressive function of proliferating Tregs from siplizumab cultures.

The material sequenced was CD4+ T cells sorted from blood. The chain was built from TRBV5-8 and TRBJ2-1; 14 bases in between match TRBD2. This sequence originates from a human donor in good health. CDR3 protein: CASSHPPGTSGSNEQFF. The bases read TGTGCCAGCAGCCACCCCCCCGGGACTAGCGGGAGTAATGAGCAGTTCTTC.